A single sample gave rise to the 15 T cell receptor beta chains below, sequenced in a study of blood T cell repertoires in COVID-19. Sequencing used immunoSEQ multiplex PCR; TCRdb keeps in-frame clones, though not all of them. The data hold 85,000 to 130,000 clones, with roughly 80% observed a single time. Material: peripheral blood. The receptors shown here come from a woman over 75 with active or convalescent COVID-19.

The rearrangement uses TRBV10-3 and TRBJ2-3; 7 bases line up with TRBD1. V dropped 2 bases and J dropped 3; count of bases not matched to a gene: 8. Germline V gene lookup returns CDR1 ENHRY and CDR2 SYGVKD. The CDR3 covers 16 residues. CDR3 amino acids: CAISEGRGLRTDTQYF. The CDR3 DNA is TGTGCCATCAGTGAGGGAAGGGGGCTGAGAACAGATACGCAGTATTTT.

The CDR3 is CASSGARTSGHTGELFF. The CDR3 region has the DNA TGTGCCAGTAGTGGGGCTAGGACTAGTGGTCACACCGGGGAGCTGTTTTTT. The chain couples TRBV19 to TRBJ2-2; TRBD2 matches 7 bases. With V trimmed by 5 bases and J by 3 bases, 12 bases remained unmatched. Germline V gives CDR1 LNHDA, CDR2 SQIVND (reference sequence). The CDR3 spans 17 residues. Using reference TRBV19 and TRBJ2-2 for the parts outside the CDR3, the full variable domain is DGGITQSPKYLFRKEGQNVTLSCEQNLNHDAMYWYRQDPGQGLRLIYYSQIVNDFQKGDIAEGYSVSREKKESFPLTVTSAQKNPTAFYLCASSGARTSGHTGELFFGEGSRLTVL.

The rearrangement uses TRBV28 and TRBJ2-7, with TRBD1 matching over 7 bases. Germline values: CDR1 MDHEN, CDR2 SYDVKM. The trim removed 7 bases at V and 3 bases at J, leaving 6 bases unmatched. The CDR3 runs to 13 residues. CDR3 sequence reads: CASTDRDSYEQYF. The CDR3 DNA reads as TGTGCCAGCACCGATCGGGACAGCTACGAGCAGTACTTC.

The chain joins TRBV7-9 to TRBJ2-7, with D possibly matching TRBD1 (6 bases). The CDR3 is 14 residues long. V was cut by 6 bases and J by 1 base, with 13 bases left in between. The V gene's germline CDR1 is SEHNR and CDR2 FQNEAQ (reference sequence). The CDR3 region has the DNA TGTGCCAGCAGACAAGGACAGATGTCCTACGAGCAGTACTTC. It is translated as CASRQGQMSYEQYF.

This chain uses TRBV28 with TRBJ1-5; TRBD1 aligns across 9 bases. The CDR3 covers 15 residues. Unmatched junction bases numbered 6, after V lost 4 bases and J lost 5 bases. Germline CDR1 and CDR2: MDHEN and SYDVKM. The CDR3 protein is CASSSLDRGDQPQHF. The CDR3 coding sequence is TGTGCCAGCAGTTCCCTGGACAGGGGAGATCAGCCCCAGCATTTT.

The V and J genes are TRBV5-1 and TRBJ2-3; TRBD2 might be the D (6 bases). The germline V gene has CDR1 SGHRS and CDR2 YFSETQ. Trimming took 2 bases from V and 1 from J, leaving 14 bases between them. The CDR3 spans 16 residues. The CDR3 spells CASSFGAGGGTDTQYF. The CDR3, as DNA: TGCGCCAGCAGCTTTGGAGCTGGCGGGGGCACAGATACGCAGTATTTT.

CDR3 coding DNA: TGTGCCAGCAGCTTAGGATCTAGCGGGGGGGCCTTTCCAGATACGCAGTATTTT. Its translation: CASSLGSSGGAFPDTQYF. V is TRBV11-2 and J is TRBJ2-3; 12 bases are shared with TRBD2. The V and J ends lost 1 base and 4 bases, in that order; junction bases with no gene match: 9. The length of the CDR3 is 18 residues. CDR1 is SGHAT and CDR2 is FQNNGV in the germline V gene.

The chain has TRBV27 and TRBJ1-1, with a weak D call TRBD1 (6 bases). CDR3 length equals 13 residues. Germline CDR1 MNHEY, CDR2 SMNVEV (reference sequence). Trimming removed 6 bases at V and 1 base at J, with 9 bases between. The CDR3 protein is CASRQGWNTEAFF. The CDR3 nucleotides read TGTGCCAGCAGACAGGGCTGGAACACTGAAGCTTTCTTT.

The V call is TRBV6-6, the J call TRBJ1-6, with 9 bases that match TRBD1. V was pared by 5 bases and J by 1 base, with 6 bases of the junction left unmatched. Germline V gene lookup returns CDR1 MNHNY and CDR2 SVGAGI (reference sequence). The CDR3 sequence is 17 residues long. The CDR3 DNA follows: TGTGCCAGCAGTCGATCCGGGACAGGGTCCTATAATTCACCCCTCCACTTT. This translates into CASSRSGTGSYNSPLHF.

The rearrangement joins TRBV28 to TRBJ2-2, with a possible D match to TRBD1 (6 bases). The germline V gene has CDR1 MDHEN and CDR2 SYDVKM. The CDR3 has 15 residues. V was shortened by 5 bases and J by 3 bases, with 13 bases between the two germline ends. The CDR3 sequence is CASSKTGLYTGELFF. CDR3 coding DNA: TGTGCCAGCAGTAAAACAGGGCTGTACACCGGGGAGCTGTTTTTT.

CDR3 in DNA: TGTGCCAGTAGTAATAGGGGACAGACCGACTATGGCTACACCTTC. Its protein is CASSNRGQTDYGYTF. The rearrangement joins TRBV19 to TRBJ1-2; 7 nucleotides align to TRBD1. This CDR3 comprises 15 residues. In germline, CDR1 is LNHDA, CDR2 SQIVND (reference sequence). The trim removed 4 bases at V and 3 bases at J, leaving 8 bases unmatched.

The chain is built from TRBV28 and TRBJ2-7; D perhaps matches TRBD1 (5 bases). The V gene lost 6 bases and the J gene lost 2 bases, with 14 bases spanning the gap. This CDR3 is built from 14 residues. CDR1 MDHEN and CDR2 SYDVKM come from the germline V gene. CDR3 in DNA: TGTGCCAGCAGCCGACTTCAGGGAACCTACGAGCAGTACTTC. This translates into CASSRLQGTYEQYF.

V gene TRBV7-2 combines with J gene TRBJ2-2, with D maybe TRBD2 (6 bases). Germline V gene data show CDR1 as SGHTA and CDR2 as FQGNSA. V lost 5 bases and J 1 base, leaving 11 bases between the germline ends. The CDR3 contains 15 residues. The DNA of the CDR3 is TGTGCCAGCAGCCTCATCGGGGGGAACACCGGGGAGCTGTTTTTT. Encoded protein: CASSLIGGNTGELFF. The entire variable domain, with the rest obtained from reference TRBV7-2 and TRBJ2-2, is as follows: GAGVSQSPSNKVTEKGKDVELRCDPISGHTALYWYRQSLGQGLEFLIYFQGNSAPDKSGLPSDRFSAERTGGSVSTLTIQRTQQEDSAVYLCASSLIGGNTGELFFGEGSRLTVL.

The genes are TRBV7-6 and TRBJ2-1; 16 bases map to TRBD2. The V segment lost 5 bases and the J segment 4 bases; nucleotides outside the gene matches: 8. The germline gives CDR1 SGHVS, CDR2 FNYEAQ. The CDR3 has 18 amino acids. CDR3 in amino acids: CASSPPGLAGGRYNEQFF. The CDR3 nucleotides are TGTGCCAGCAGCCCACCGGGACTAGCGGGAGGGAGGTACAATGAGCAGTTCTTC. Complete variable domain (other parts from reference TRBV7-6 and TRBJ2-1): GAGVSQSPRYKVTKRGQDVALRCDPISGHVSLYWYRQALGQGPEFLTYFNYEAQQDKSGLPNDRFSAERPEGSISTLTIQRTEQRDSAMYRCASSPPGLAGGRYNEQFFGPGTRLTVL.

This chain's CDR3 is CASRTGSGELFF. The CDR3 DNA is TGTGCCAGTAGGACAGGGTCCGGGGAGCTGTTTTTT. This chain links TRBV19 with TRBJ2-2; 7 nucleotides align to TRBD1. CDR1 is LNHDA and CDR2 is SQIVND in the germline V gene (reference sequence). Losses at the gene ends were 6 bases for V and 6 bases for J; bases not matched to a gene: 1. This CDR3 is 12 amino acids long.